The 21 T cell receptor beta chains listed next were all sequenced from one sample in a study of cytotoxic CD8 clonotypes in ibrutinib-treated CLL. Measured with immunoSEQ multiplex PCR; TCRdb has only the in-frame clones, and not every one. This table has approximately 74,000 clones, approximately 80% appearing once. Source: PBMCs, taken at disease progression, from a patient treated with ibrutinib. The receptor source for this set is a human donor with chronic lymphocytic leukemia.

The rearrangement links TRBV28 to TRBJ2-2; the D gene is possibly TRBD1 (7 bases). V was shortened by 3 bases and J by 0 bases, with 14 bases between the two germline ends. This CDR3 spans 17 amino acids. Germline CDR1 MDHEN, CDR2 SYDVKM. The CDR3 region is CASSLIGGTANTGELFF. The CDR3 region has the DNA TGTGCCAGCAGTTTGATAGGGGGGACAGCGAACACCGGGGAGCTGTTTTTT.

V usage is TRBV7-8 and J usage is TRBJ2-1, with 9 bases fitting TRBD2. This CDR3 region has 17 residues. The J segment lost 4 bases and the V segment lost 5 bases, leaving 12 bases of the junction unmatched. CDR1 and CDR2 from the germline V gene are SGHVS and FQNEAQ. The CDR3 reads CASSPYRASGEYNEQFF. CDR3 sequence (DNA): TGTGCCAGCAGCCCCTACAGAGCTAGCGGGGAATACAATGAGCAGTTCTTC.

The J gene is TRBJ1-2, the V gene TRBV28; 10 bases map to TRBD1. The junction had 7 bases not matched to a gene; V was cut back by 10 bases and J by 5 bases. The CDR3 loop spans 13 amino acids. Germline CDR1 and CDR2: MDHEN and SYDVKM. CDR3 sequence reads: CAKTGGAGYGYTF. The CDR3 nucleotides read TGTGCCAAGACAGGGGGCGCGGGATATGGCTACACCTTC.

V usage is TRBV5-6 and J usage is TRBJ2-7; TRBD1 agrees at 7 bases. The germline V gene encodes CDR1 SGHDT and CDR2 YYEEEE. V shed 4 bases and J 6 bases; nucleotides not matched to a gene: 10. The CDR3 is made up of 14 amino acids. The chain's CDR3 is CASSLTGLEREQYF. CDR3 bases: TGTGCCAGCAGCCTGACAGGGTTGGAGCGCGAGCAGTACTTC.

V gene TRBV6-6 combines with J gene TRBJ2-4; D is possibly TRBD2 (6 bases). With 6 bases removed from V and 11 bases from J, the gap between germline ends came to 23 bases. Per germline, CDR1 MNHNY and CDR2 SVGAGI (reference sequence). CDR3 length equals 15 residues. The CDR3 DNA sequence: TGTGCCAGCAGAAGAGGGACGGGGGAGTTGTTGGTTCAGTACTTC. Translation gives CASRRGTGELLVQYF.

This chain connects TRBV10-1 to TRBJ2-7, with D perhaps TRBD1 (6 bases). V lost 3 bases and J lost 4, with 19 bases in between. The length of the CDR3 is 16 residues. The germline CDR1 and CDR2 sequences are WNHNN and SYGVQD (reference sequence). CDR3 protein: CASSDGQGFLRYEQYF. The CDR3 bases are TGCGCCAGCAGTGATGGTCAGGGGTTCCTTAGGTACGAGCAGTACTTC.

CDR3 sequence: CSASGPGEQYF. The CDR3 DNA reads TGCAGTGCTAGTGGTCCGGGGGAGCAGTACTTC. J is TRBJ2-7 and V is TRBV20-1, with D perhaps TRBD2 (5 bases). This CDR3 has 11 amino acids. Germline V CDR1 and CDR2: DFQATT, SNEGSKA (reference sequence). The ends were cut back, 3 bases at V and 7 bases at J, with 10 bases in the middle.

The chain links TRBV11-3 to TRBJ2-1, with TRBD2 matching over 12 bases. CDR3 length: 16 amino acids. V lost 6 bases, J lost 7 bases, and 10 bases stayed unmatched. Germline values: CDR1 SGHNT, CDR2 YENEEA. Here the CDR3 DNA reads TGTGCCAGCAGTAATGGACTAGCGGGATTTCGGAATGAGCAGTTCTTC. This translates into CASSNGLAGFRNEQFF.

The V gene is TRBV6-1, the J gene TRBJ1-5; TRBD1 matches 7 bases. This CDR3 has 14 amino acids. V was clipped by 6 bases and J by 0 bases; unmatched bases: 2. Germline V CDR1 and CDR2: MNHNS, SASEGT. The CDR3 DNA is TGTGCCAGCAGGACAGGGCATAGCAATCAGCCCCAGCATTTT. Translation gives CASRTGHSNQPQHF.

The chain employs TRBV7-9 and TRBJ2-7; 10 bases match TRBD2. V gave up 5 bases and J gave up 9 bases; unmatched junction bases: 16. The germline V gene has CDR1 SEHNR and CDR2 FQNEAQ (reference sequence). The CDR3 is 16 amino acids. The CDR3 sequence: CASSPRASGRGGGQYF. DNA of the CDR3: TGTGCCAGCAGCCCACGGGCTAGCGGGAGAGGCGGCGGGCAGTACTTC.

The J gene is TRBJ2-7, the V gene TRBV11-2, with a possible D match to TRBD1 (5 bases). Germline values: CDR1 SGHAT, CDR2 FQNNGV. V was cut by 4 bases and J by 3 bases, with 13 bases left in between. CDR3 length: 14 residues. In DNA, the CDR3 is TGTGCCAGCAGCTACCAGCCAGGGTACTACGAGCAGTACTTC. This encodes CASSYQPGYYEQYF.

The V and J genes are TRBV15 and TRBJ2-7; D gene unclear. The CDR3 sequence is 14 residues long. In germline, CDR1 is LNHNV, CDR2 YYDKDF (reference sequence). Trimming shortened V by 1 base and J by 2 bases, and 9 bases separated the two germline ends. The CDR3 coding sequence is TGTGCCACCAGCAGAGCCCCCGGCCCCTACGAGCAGTACTTC. Amino acid sequence: CATSRAPGPYEQYF.

V and J are TRBV6-6 and TRBJ1-5; D is undetermined. V was pared by 6 bases and J by 2 bases, with 11 bases between. The CDR3 sequence is 14 residues long. Germline assignment: CDR1 MNHNY and CDR2 SVGAGI (reference sequence). The DNA for the CDR3 is TGTGCCAGCAGAGGGAATCGTGGCAATCAGCCCCAGCATTTT. Its protein is CASRGNRGNQPQHF.

The genes are TRBV30 and TRBJ1-1, with 7 positions matching TRBD1. This CDR3 spans 15 amino acids. Germline loops: CDR1 GTSNPN, CDR2 SVGIG (reference sequence). The V and J ends lost 4 bases and 1 base, in that order; junction bases with no gene match: 9. The CDR3 here is CAWIPGGTANTEAFF. The DNA of the CDR3 is TGTGCCTGGATCCCAGGGGGGACGGCGAACACTGAAGCTTTCTTT.

The genes are TRBV7-6 and TRBJ2-2; D is perhaps TRBD1 or TRBD2 (6 bases each). CDR3 length: 16 residues. V gave up 0 bases and J gave up 5 bases, with 13 bases separating them. Germline values: CDR1 SGHVS, CDR2 FNYEAQ. Written as DNA, the CDR3 is TGTGCCAGCAGCTTAGCGGGGGGCCGACTGACCGGGGAGCTGTTTTTT. Amino acid sequence: CASSLAGGRLTGELFF.

This clone has only a few counts. The rearrangement links TRBV6-1 to TRBJ2-7; D is possibly TRBD1 or TRBD2 (5 bases each). Trimming took 5 bases from V and 1 from J, leaving 12 bases between them. This CDR3 has 14 amino acids. Germline V gene data show CDR1 as MNHNS and CDR2 as SASEGT. The DNA of the CDR3 is TGTGCCAGCAGTAATTGGGGGATGTCCTACGAGCAGTACTTC. The encoded protein is CASSNWGMSYEQYF.

This clone appeared once. V is TRBV11-2 and J is TRBJ2-7, with TRBD1 matching 7 bases. V shed 5 bases, J shed 7 bases, and the junction held 11 bases outside the gene matches. CDR1 SGHAT and CDR2 FQNNGV come from the germline V gene. This CDR3 region has 14 residues. CDR3 in amino acids: CASSHPGGRSEQYF. CDR3 coding DNA: TGTGCCAGCAGCCACCCAGGGGGTCGGAGTGAGCAGTACTTC.

This sequence joins TRBV29-1 and TRBJ2-7; 8 nucleotides align to TRBD1. Germline V CDR1 and CDR2: SQVTM, ANQGSEA. The CDR3 totals 11 residues. With V trimmed by 5 bases and J by 7 bases, 4 bases remained unmatched. The DNA for the CDR3 is TGCAGCGTTCAGGGGGCGGGTGAGCAGTACTTC. Protein sequence: CSVQGAGEQYF.

This clone appeared a few times. The chain uses TRBV18 and TRBJ1-1; 8 bases are shared with TRBD1. Germline loops: CDR1 KGHSH, CDR2 LQKENI. Trimming removed 3 bases from V and 1 base from J; junction bases left unmatched: 4. This CDR3 spans 15 amino acids. The CDR3: CASSPRTGRNTEAFF. The CDR3 DNA follows: TGTGCCAGCTCACCCCGGACAGGGAGGAACACTGAAGCTTTCTTT.

This rearrangement joins TRBV30 to TRBJ1-1; D not resolved. V lost 0 bases, J lost 1 base, and 6 bases lay in between. Germline V CDR1 and CDR2: GTSNPN, SVGIG (reference sequence). The CDR3 is 13 residues long. CDR3 DNA: TGTGCCTGGAGTGTTTGGGGGAACACTGAAGCTTTCTTT. Translating gives CAWSVWGNTEAFF.

This clone was recorded a few times. The chain recombines TRBV25-1 with TRBJ1-2; tentative D call: TRBD1 (6 bases). Germline loops: CDR1 MGHDK, CDR2 SYGVNS. The CDR3 loop spans 15 amino acids. Between the trimmed V and J ends, which lost 5 bases and 4 bases, there was a span of 17 bases. CDR3 DNA: TGTGCCAGCAGTCGCGACAGGTCGAGCACCTATGGCTACACCTTC. This translates into CASSRDRSSTYGYTF.